The clone carrying this TCR beta chain appeared a few times. Unique molecular identifiers were incorporated when the TCRbeta library was constructed. TCRdb fed the PCR reads into MiXCR, producing one record per CDR3 protein. The table has some 590,000 distinct CDR3 sequences, over 9.5% seen once; the top ten hold roughly 4%. V lost 9 bases, J lost 6 bases, and 7 bases stayed unmatched. The CDR3 contains 14 residues. In germline, CDR1 is ENHRY, CDR2 SYGVKD. This record belongs to a study of T-cell reconstitution after alpha-beta-depleted transplantation in children. The source material was PBMCs from the stem cell graft donor, sampled from the stem cell graft. The chain joins TRBV10-3 to TRBJ2-3; 12 bases match TRBD2. This TCR derives from a human donor who donated a stem cell graft to a child with acute myeloid leukemia. The CDR3 DNA follows: TGTGCCATTAGACTAGCGGGAGAGTTGGATACGCAGTATTTT. This sequence encodes CAIRLAGELDTQYF.